This entry features one TCR beta chain sequence. Antigen: not known. MiXCR was run by TCRdb on the RACE reads, yielding one entry per CDR3 protein. Of about 360,000 distinct CDR3 sequences detected, under 8% appear once; the ten largest clones hold approximately 8.9%. This entry belongs to a study of human T cells and chemical hapten exposure. Study-wide context: Per-sample TCR yield variability stemmed mainly from small pooled library volume differences.

V was pared by 1 base and J by 2 bases, with 9 bases between. The CDR3 loop spans 15 amino acids. CDR1 is SGHAT, CDR2 FQNNGV, per germline. Broader study findings: Patch test scores rose with PT1 expanded TCR counts, a positive correlation. Controls had significantly fewer large CDR3 similarity clusters than were formed by expanded TCRs.

Regarding time point: patch test 1, 2 weeks after DPC sensitization. As for treatment: therapeutic diphenylcyclopropenone sensitization with weekly scalp DPC. People who gave samples had alopecia, were 18 to 70 years old, and were suitable for DPC. Sequenced material: whole blood, taken in connection with sensitization to the hapten diphenylcyclopropenone (DPC). The TCR comes from a woman aged 18-30 years with alopecia areata. Some clones in this sample may be carry-over from other donors' samples. The chain combines TRBV11-2 with TRBJ1-3; D remains unclear. The CDR3 protein is CASSLAGRPGNTIYF. DNA of the CDR3: TGTGCCAGCAGCTTAGCTGGAAGGCCTGGAAACACCATATATTTT.